The 8 T cell receptor beta chains in this list originate from one sample, sequenced in a study of cytomegalovirus exposure and HLA in healthy donors. The PCR employed 60 Vbeta primers together with 13 Jbeta primers. Here immunoSEQ multiplex PCR was the method, and the copy in TCRdb shows in-frame clones only, minus some. There are about 130,000 clones in the sample; approximately 61% occur only once, and approximately 1.6% lies in the top ten. Sequences were obtained from PBMCs. Receptors originate from a human donor in good health.

This clone appeared a single time. The chain carries TRBV28 and TRBJ2-1; 11 positions agree with TRBD2. V was pared by 6 bases and J by 9 bases, with 10 bases of the junction left unmatched. Germline assignment: CDR1 MDHEN and CDR2 SYDVKM. The length of the CDR3 is 15 residues. The CDR3 spells CASRAGTSGSTEQFF. The CDR3 DNA reads TGTGCCAGCAGGGCCGGGACTAGCGGAAGTACTGAGCAGTTCTTC.

This clone was counted only a few times. The chain joins TRBV6-1 to TRBJ2-3; 12 nucleotides line up with TRBD2. Germline trimming cut 2 bases from V and 4 bases from J; bases unmatched to any gene: 1. The CDR3 extends over 15 amino acids. Germline loops: CDR1 MNHNS, CDR2 SASEGT. CDR3 bases: TGTGCCAGCAGTGAACTAGCGGGAGGGCCAGATACGCAGTATTTT. Protein product: CASSELAGGPDTQYF.

The gene calls are TRBV7-9 and TRBJ2-2; a weak D match, TRBD1 (5 bases). CDR1 SEHNR and CDR2 FQNEAQ come from the germline V gene (reference sequence). Trimming removed 2 bases at V and 6 bases at J, with 10 bases between. The CDR3 has 14 residues. This CDR3 is CASSLSGPSGELFF. CDR3 coding DNA: TGTGCCAGCAGCTTATCAGGGCCCTCCGGGGAGCTGTTTTTT.

The count of this clone is one. J is TRBJ2-3 and V is TRBV29-1, with 10 bases matching TRBD2. V shed 4 bases, J shed 1 base, and the junction held 17 bases outside the gene matches. Germline lookup yields CDR1 SQVTM and CDR2 ANQGSEA. This CDR3 comprises 19 residues. CDR3 sequence (DNA): TGCAGCGTTGTAGCCCTCTCAGCGGGAGGGCCGGGGGGCACAGATACGCAGTATTTT. Protein sequence: CSVVALSAGGPGGTDTQYF.

The gene calls are TRBV18 and TRBJ2-7; 7 nucleotides line up with TRBD1. Per germline, CDR1 KGHSH and CDR2 LQKENI. After removal of 2 bases from V and 3 bases from J, the junction contained 4 bases not matched to a gene. The length of the CDR3 is 14 residues. The chain's CDR3 is CASSPDRVNYEQYF. The CDR3 bases are TGTGCCAGCTCACCAGACAGGGTGAACTACGAGCAGTACTTC.

This clone was counted a single time. This chain connects TRBV10-1 to TRBJ2-3; 9 bases are shared with TRBD2. Germline CDR1 is WNHNN and CDR2 is SYGVQD (reference sequence). CDR3 length: 16 residues. The J segment lost 8 bases and the V segment lost 3 bases, leaving 12 bases of the junction unmatched. CDR3 protein: CASSEGAGGPSSTQYF. The CDR3 bases are TGCGCCAGCAGTGAAGGGGCGGGAGGGCCCTCGAGTACGCAGTATTTT.

This clone is a singleton in its sample. This chain connects TRBV28 to TRBJ2-7, with D possibly TRBD1 on 6 matching bases. V lost 5 bases to trimming and J lost 2 bases, with 13 bases between them. The V gene's germline CDR1 is MDHEN and CDR2 SYDVKM. This CDR3 spans 14 amino acids. This CDR3 is CASSRTELAYEQYF. CDR3 DNA sequence: TGTGCCAGCAGTAGGACAGAGCTTGCCTACGAGCAGTACTTC.

The genes are TRBV5-4 and TRBJ2-5, with 12 bases matching TRBD2. The J call is doubtful: the DNA matches TRBJ2-7 better. Germline V CDR1 and CDR2: SGHNT, YYREEE (reference sequence). CDR3 length: 15 residues. The CDR3 spells CASSEGTSGRYEQYF. The DNA of the CDR3 is TGTGCCAGCAGTGAGGGGACTAGCGGGCGGTACGAGCAGTACTTC.